The entry below describes one TCR beta chain. Its antigen is unidentified. Per germline, CDR1 SEHNR and CDR2 FQNEAQ (reference sequence). This CDR3 has 12 residues. V was clipped by 5 bases and J by 4 bases, with 8 bases between them. The sample comes from a study of response to subunit inactivated influenza vaccine. Each CDR3 protein is one row after TCRdb ran MiXCR on the RT-PCR reads. The sample has 400,000 to 650,000 distinct CDR3 sequences; approximately 7.2% are singletons. Findings and caveats of the study: New T cells are recruited in small numbers by each seasonal influenza vaccination, according to the authors' suggestion.

The sample consisted of PBMCs from blood, taken roughly 24 months after vaccination. The sequence was collected from a man aged 45-69 years who received an inactivated influenza vaccine. V and J are TRBV7-9 and TRBJ2-5, with unresolved D. CDR3 residues: CASSRHGETQYF. The CDR3 DNA reads as TGTGCCAGCAGCAGACATGGAGAGACCCAGTACTTC.